This TCR beta chain was captured in a study of blood T cell repertoires in COVID-19. About the research overall: T cells, B-cell-depleted T cells, or PBMCs supplied cDNA or gDNA.

The authors' processing: Scientists estimated how many nucleated cells there were by amplifying reference gene primers. Clones were sequenced by immunoSEQ multiplex PCR, and TCRdb holds only the in-frame ones, with some missing. V and J calls plus clone size are reproduced from that table; the DNA served to infer D and trimming. The sample lists about 120,000 clones; around nine tenths were seen once. The CDR3 has 23 residues. Germline CDR1 reads SGHRS; CDR2 reads YFSETQ. V dropped 3 bases and J dropped 4 bases, with 39 bases sitting between them. This sequence originates from a woman between 45 and 65 years old with acute or convalescent COVID-19. Source material: peripheral blood. The chain carries TRBV5-1 and TRBJ2-3; D is possibly TRBD2 (10 bases). This chain's CDR3 is CASSSRGQGWGLAGDIAPDTQYF. For the CDR3, the DNA is TGCGCCAGCAGCTCGAGGGGACAGGGCTGGGGGCTAGCGGGAGACATCGCCCCAGATACGCAGTATTTT.